This record concerns one TCR beta chain sequence. No cognate antigen has been identified for it. No base-level quality is on record; no much larger clone is a single base apart. For sequencing of the TCRbeta CDR3 region, genomic DNA was extracted from the sorted cells. The immunoSEQ Assay was used to sequence the TCRbeta CDR3 regions. The table was pulled from immuneACCESS by TCRdb, which kept in-frame rearrangements only. Such tables lose some clones; where checked, under half of the loss comes from unresolved V genes, and the rest has no known cause. Across this sample there are some 31,000 clones, with roughly 86% seen only once. The ten largest clones represent under 30% of the sample. The trial excluded patients who had a history of autoimmune disease or who were on systemic immunosuppression. In every dose cohort, peripheral blood was drawn for TCR sequencing at baseline, cycle 4 day 1, and cycle 7 day 1. The samples were drawn from a first-in-human, open-label, multicenter phase I dose-escalation trial of ivuxolimab. Adults with locally advanced or metastatic head and neck squamous cell, hepatocellular, melanoma or renal cell carcinoma were enrolled in the trial. Before TCR sequencing, CD4+ and CD8+ T cells were separately sorted from peripheral blood.

The record originates from a study of OX40 agonist ivuxolimab in advanced cancers. In terms of the full investigation: Ivuxolimab was a fully human IgG2 agonistic monoclonal antibody targeting the costimulatory receptor OX40 (CD134). The monotherapy dose-escalation portion (N ≈ 50 patients) of the phase I ivuxolimab trial is reported in the paper. Of the approximately 50 dose-escalation patients, hepatocellular carcinoma was present in around 20, melanoma in about 15, renal cell carcinoma in 9 and head and neck cancer in 9. The point of sequencing TCRbeta in the periphery was to test whether ivuxolimab changed TCR sequence diversity and drove clonal T-cell expansion. Patients were allowed to have had prior anti-PD-1, anti-PD-L1 or anti-CTLA-4 therapy, and approximately 37% of the dose-escalation patients had been treated with checkpoint inhibitors. A male proportion of roughly 80% and a mean age of 60 years, ranging from about 23 to 90, were recorded for the dose-escalation cohort. Partial responses were achieved by three dose-escalation patients, of whom one had hepatocellular carcinoma and two had cutaneous melanoma. Intravenous ivuxolimab was administered to patients every 2 weeks at six dose levels: 0.01, 0.1, 0.3, 1.5, 3 and 10 mg/kg.

Relative to germline, V is 5 bases shorter and J is 3 bases shorter, with 4 bases between their ends. The germline V gene specifies MNHEY as CDR1 and SVGAGI as CDR2. There are 12 amino acids in the CDR3, from cysteine to phenylalanine inclusive. The retained sequence is limited to the CDR3, 36 bases, with the frame set at the first base. General conclusions and limits of the study: After ivuxolimab, expanded clones were on average more numerous among CD8+ T cells than among CD4+ T cells. At doses of 0.1 to 3.0 mg/kg, clonal expansion of both CD4+ and CD8+ T cells in blood was seen between baseline and week 6. Low levels of normalized T-cell clonal expansion were also seen in some patients who did not respond. Antigen specificity was not determined for the clonally expanded peripheral T cells. Partial responders in the 0.1-3.0 mg/kg groups had among the lowest normalized peripheral clonal expansion, especially among CD8+ T cells.

The sequence links TRBV6-5 to TRBJ2-2; no D gene call is confident. The specimen was CD4+ or CD8+ T cells sorted from blood, collected in a trial of the OX40 agonist ivuxolimab. The receptor was derived from an adult with an advanced solid tumor such as melanoma, head and neck, liver or kidney cancer. The CDR3 reads as follows: CASSHDTGELFF. The bases are TGTGCCAGCAGTCATGACACCGGGGAGCTGTTTTTT.